The T cell receptor beta chain described here comes from a study of shared clonotypes between healthy human individuals. The germline V gene has CDR1 MNHNS and CDR2 SASEGT. V was clipped by 3 bases and J by 0 bases; unmatched bases: 9. This CDR3 contains 17 residues. Clones were read by immunoSEQ multiplex PCR, and TCRdb kept only the in-frame ones, dropping some. The data hold over a million clones, with around 95% observed a single time. Sequencing used naive CD4+ T cells sorted from blood. Noted subset: CD45RA+ positively selected. This receptor was taken from a man under 40 in good health. V usage is TRBV6-1 and J usage is TRBJ1-2; TRBD1 agrees at 8 bases. The DNA of the CDR3 is TGTGCCAGCAGTGACTTGGGACAGGCGACTCCTAACTATGGCTACACCTTC. This gives the protein CASSDLGQATPNYGYTF.